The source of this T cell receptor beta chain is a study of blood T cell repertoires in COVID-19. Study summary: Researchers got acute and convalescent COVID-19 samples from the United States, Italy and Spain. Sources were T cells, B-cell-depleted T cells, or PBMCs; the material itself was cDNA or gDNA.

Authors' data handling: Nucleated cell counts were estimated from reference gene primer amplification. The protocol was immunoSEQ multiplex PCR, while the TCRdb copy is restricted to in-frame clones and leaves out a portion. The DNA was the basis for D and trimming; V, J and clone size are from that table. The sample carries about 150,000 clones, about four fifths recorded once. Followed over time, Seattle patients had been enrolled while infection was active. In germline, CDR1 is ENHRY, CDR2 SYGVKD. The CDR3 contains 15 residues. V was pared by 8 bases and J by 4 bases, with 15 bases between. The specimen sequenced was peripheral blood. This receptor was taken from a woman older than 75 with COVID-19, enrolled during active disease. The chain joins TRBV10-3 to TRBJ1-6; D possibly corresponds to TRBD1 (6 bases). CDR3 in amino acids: CAIRQDSGYNSPLHF. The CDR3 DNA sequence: TGTGCCATCCGACAGGACTCGGGGTATAATTCACCCCTCCACTTT.